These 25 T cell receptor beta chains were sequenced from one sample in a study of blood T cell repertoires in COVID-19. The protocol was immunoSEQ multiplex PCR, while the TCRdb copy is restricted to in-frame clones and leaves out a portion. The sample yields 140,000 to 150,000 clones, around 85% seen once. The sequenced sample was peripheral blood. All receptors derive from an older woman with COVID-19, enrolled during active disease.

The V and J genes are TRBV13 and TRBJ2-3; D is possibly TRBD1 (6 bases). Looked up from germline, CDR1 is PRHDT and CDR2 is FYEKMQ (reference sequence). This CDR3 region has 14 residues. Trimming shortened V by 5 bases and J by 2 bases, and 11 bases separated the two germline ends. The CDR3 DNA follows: TGTGCCAGCAGCCTCGGACAGCCCACAGATACGCAGTATTTT. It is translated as CASSLGQPTDTQYF.

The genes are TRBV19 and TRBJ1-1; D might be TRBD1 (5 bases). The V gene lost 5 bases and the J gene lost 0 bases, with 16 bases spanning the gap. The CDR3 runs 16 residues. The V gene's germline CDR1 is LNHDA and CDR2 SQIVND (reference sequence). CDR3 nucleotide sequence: TGTGCCAGTAGTCCTCGCGGGGGGGTTATGAACACTGAAGCTTTCTTT. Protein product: CASSPRGGVMNTEAFF.

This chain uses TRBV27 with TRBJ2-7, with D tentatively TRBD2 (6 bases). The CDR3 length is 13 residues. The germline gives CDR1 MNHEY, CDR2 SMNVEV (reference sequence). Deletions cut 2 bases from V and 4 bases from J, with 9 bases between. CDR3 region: CASSLRGSYEQYF. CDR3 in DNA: TGTGCCAGCAGTTTACGGGGGTCTTACGAGCAGTACTTC.

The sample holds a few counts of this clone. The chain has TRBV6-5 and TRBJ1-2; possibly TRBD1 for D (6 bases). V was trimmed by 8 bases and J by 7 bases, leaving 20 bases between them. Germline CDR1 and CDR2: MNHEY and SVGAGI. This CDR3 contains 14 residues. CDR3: CASGPSTGLGGYTF. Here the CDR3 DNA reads TGTGCCAGCGGTCCATCTACAGGGTTAGGTGGCTACACCTTC.

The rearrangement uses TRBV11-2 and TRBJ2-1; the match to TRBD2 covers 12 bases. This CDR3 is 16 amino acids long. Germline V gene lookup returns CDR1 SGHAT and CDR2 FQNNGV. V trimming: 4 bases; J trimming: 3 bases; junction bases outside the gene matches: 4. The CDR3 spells CASSWTSGDFYNEQFF. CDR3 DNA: TGTGCCAGCAGCTGGACTAGCGGGGATTTCTACAATGAGCAGTTCTTC.

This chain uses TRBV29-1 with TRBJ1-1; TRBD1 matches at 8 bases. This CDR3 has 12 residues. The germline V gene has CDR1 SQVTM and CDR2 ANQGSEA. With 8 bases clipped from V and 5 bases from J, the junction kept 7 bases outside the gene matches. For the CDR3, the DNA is TGCAGCATAATGACAGGGGATACTGAAGCTTTCTTT. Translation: CSIMTGDTEAFF.

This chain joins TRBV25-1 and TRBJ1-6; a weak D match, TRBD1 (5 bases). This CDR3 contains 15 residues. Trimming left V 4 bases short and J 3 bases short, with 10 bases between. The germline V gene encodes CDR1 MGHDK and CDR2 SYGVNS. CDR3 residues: CASSGGAIYNSPLHF. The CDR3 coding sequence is TGTGCCAGCAGTGGCGGGGCGATCTATAATTCACCCCTCCACTTT.

The CDR3 is CASSVRGDRVTDTQYF. Here the CDR3 DNA reads TGTGCCAGCAGCGTAAGGGGGGACAGGGTCACAGATACGCAGTATTTT. The V call is TRBV9, the J call TRBJ2-3; the match to TRBD1 covers 9 bases. CDR3 length: 16 residues. The ends lost 1 base at V and 2 bases at J; junction bases unmatched: 5. CDR1 and CDR2 from the germline V gene are SGDLS and YYNGEE. Drawing the rest from reference TRBV9 and TRBJ2-3, the complete variable domain is DSGVTQTPKHLITATGQRVTLRCSPRSGDLSVYWYQQSLDQGLQFLIQYYNGEERAKGNILERFSAQQFPDLHSELNLSSLELGDSALYFCASSVRGDRVTDTQYFGPGTRLTVL.

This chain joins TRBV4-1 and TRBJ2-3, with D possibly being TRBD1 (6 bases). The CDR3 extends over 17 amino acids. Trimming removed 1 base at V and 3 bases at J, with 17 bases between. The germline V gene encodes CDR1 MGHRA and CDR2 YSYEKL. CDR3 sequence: CASSQGGPSTGTDTQYF. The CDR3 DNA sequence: TGCGCCAGCAGCCAAGGGGGGCCTTCCACTGGGACAGATACGCAGTATTTT.

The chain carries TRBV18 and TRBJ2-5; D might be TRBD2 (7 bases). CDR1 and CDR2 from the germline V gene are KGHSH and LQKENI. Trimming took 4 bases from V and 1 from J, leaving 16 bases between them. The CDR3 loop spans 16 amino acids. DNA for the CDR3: TGTGCCAGCTCACTTGGGGGCGCTAGCGGCCAAGAGACCCAGTACTTC. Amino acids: CASSLGGASGQETQYF. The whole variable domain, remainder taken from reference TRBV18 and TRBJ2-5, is NAGVMQNPRHLVRRRGQEARLRCSPMKGHSHVYWYRQLPEEGLKFMVYLQKENIIDESGMPKERFSAEFPKEGPSILRIQQVVRGDSAAYFCASSLGGASGQETQYFGPGTRLLVL.

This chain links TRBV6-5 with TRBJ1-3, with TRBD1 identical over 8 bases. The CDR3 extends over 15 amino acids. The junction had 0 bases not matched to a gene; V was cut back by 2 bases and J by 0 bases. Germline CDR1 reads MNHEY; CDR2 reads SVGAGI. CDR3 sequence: CASSYGQGSGNTIYF. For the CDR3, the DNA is TGTGCCAGCAGTTACGGACAGGGCTCTGGAAACACCATATATTTT.

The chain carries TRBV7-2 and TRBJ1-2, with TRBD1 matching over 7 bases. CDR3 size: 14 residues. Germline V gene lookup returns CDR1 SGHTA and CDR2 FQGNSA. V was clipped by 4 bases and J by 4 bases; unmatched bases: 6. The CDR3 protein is CASSSRDRVYGYTF. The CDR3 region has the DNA TGTGCCAGCAGCTCTCGGGACAGAGTCTATGGCTACACCTTC.

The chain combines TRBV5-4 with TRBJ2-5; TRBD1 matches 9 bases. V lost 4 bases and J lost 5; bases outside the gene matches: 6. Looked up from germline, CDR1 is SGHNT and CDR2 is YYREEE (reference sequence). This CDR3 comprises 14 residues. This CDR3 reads CASSRGQGTETQYF. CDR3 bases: TGTGCCAGCAGCCGGGGACAGGGAACGGAGACCCAGTACTTC.

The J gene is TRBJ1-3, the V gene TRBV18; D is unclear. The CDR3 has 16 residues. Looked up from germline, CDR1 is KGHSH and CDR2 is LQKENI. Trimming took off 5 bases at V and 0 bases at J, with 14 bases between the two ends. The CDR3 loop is CASSNPALPSGNTIYF. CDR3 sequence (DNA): TGTGCCAGCTCAAATCCTGCGCTCCCCTCTGGAAACACCATATATTTT.

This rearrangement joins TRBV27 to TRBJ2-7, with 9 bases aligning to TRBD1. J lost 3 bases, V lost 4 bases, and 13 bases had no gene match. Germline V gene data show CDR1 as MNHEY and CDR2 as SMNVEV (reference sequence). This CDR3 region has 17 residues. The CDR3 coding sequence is TGTGCCAGCAGTTCCCCTCCCGGGACAGGGATTAGCTACGAGCAGTACTTC. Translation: CASSSPPGTGISYEQYF.

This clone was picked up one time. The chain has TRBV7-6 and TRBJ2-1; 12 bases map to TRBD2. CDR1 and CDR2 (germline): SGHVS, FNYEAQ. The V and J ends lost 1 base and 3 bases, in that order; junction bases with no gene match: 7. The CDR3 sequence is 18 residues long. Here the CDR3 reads CASSLVASGGAGYNEQFF. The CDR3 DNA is TGTGCCAGCAGCTTAGTTGCTAGCGGGGGGGCTGGCTACAATGAGCAGTTCTTC.

In nucleotides, the CDR3 is TGTGCCAGCAGCACCCCGGGACTAGCGGGGGCCTACGAGCAGTACTTC. This codes for CASSTPGLAGAYEQYF. The V call is TRBV7-8, the J call TRBJ2-7; 14 nucleotides match TRBD2. CDR3 length: 16 amino acids. V lost 5 bases to trimming and J lost 2 bases; unmatched junction nucleotides: 5. Germline CDR1 and CDR2: SGHVS and FQNEAQ.

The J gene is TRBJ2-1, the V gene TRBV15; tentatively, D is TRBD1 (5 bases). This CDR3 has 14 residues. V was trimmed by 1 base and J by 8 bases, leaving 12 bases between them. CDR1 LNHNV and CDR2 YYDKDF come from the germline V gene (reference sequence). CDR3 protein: CATSRASGAHEQFF. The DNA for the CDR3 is TGTGCCACCAGCAGAGCCAGTGGGGCCCATGAGCAGTTCTTC.

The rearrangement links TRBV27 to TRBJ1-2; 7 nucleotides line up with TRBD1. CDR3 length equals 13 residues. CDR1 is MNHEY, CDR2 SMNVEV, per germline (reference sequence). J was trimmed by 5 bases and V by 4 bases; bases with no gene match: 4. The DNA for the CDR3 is TGTGCCAGCAGTTGGAAGACAGGGTATGGCTACACCTTC. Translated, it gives CASSWKTGYGYTF.

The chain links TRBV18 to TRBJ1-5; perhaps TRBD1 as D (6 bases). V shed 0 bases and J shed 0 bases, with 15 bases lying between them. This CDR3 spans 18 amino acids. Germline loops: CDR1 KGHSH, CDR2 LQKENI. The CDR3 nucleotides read TGTGCCAGCTCACCACCGGGTATGACAGGCTTTAGCAATCAGCCCCAGCATTTT. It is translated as CASSPPGMTGFSNQPQHF. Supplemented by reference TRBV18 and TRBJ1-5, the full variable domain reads NAGVMQNPRHLVRRRGQEARLRCSPMKGHSHVYWYRQLPEEGLKFMVYLQKENIIDESGMPKERFSAEFPKEGPSILRIQQVVRGDSAAYFCASSPPGMTGFSNQPQHFGDGTRLSIL.

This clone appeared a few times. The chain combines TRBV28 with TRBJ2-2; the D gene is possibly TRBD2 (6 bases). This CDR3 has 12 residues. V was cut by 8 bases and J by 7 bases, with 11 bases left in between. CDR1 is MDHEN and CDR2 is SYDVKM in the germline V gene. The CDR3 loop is CASPWGGGELFF. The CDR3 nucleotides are TGTGCCAGCCCCTGGGGAGGCGGGGAGCTGTTTTTT. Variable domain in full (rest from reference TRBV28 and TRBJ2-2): DVKVTQSSRYLVKRTGEKVFLECVQDMDHENMFWYRQDPGLGLRLIYFSYDVKMKEKGDIPEGYSVSREKKERFSLILESASTNQTSMYLCASPWGGGELFFGEGSRLTVL.

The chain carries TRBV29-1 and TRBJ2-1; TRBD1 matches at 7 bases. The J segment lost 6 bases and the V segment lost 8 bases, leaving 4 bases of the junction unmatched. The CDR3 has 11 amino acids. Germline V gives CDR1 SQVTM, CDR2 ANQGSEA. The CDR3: CSMGQINEQFF. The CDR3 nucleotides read TGCAGCATGGGACAGATCAATGAGCAGTTCTTC.

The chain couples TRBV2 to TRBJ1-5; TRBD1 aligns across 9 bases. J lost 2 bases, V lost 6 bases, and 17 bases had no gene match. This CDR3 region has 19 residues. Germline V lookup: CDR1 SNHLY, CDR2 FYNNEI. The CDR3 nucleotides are TGTGCCAGCAGGGGGAGCCGGGACAGGGTTTCTGTGCGCAATCAGCCCCAGCATTTT. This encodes CASRGSRDRVSVRNQPQHF.

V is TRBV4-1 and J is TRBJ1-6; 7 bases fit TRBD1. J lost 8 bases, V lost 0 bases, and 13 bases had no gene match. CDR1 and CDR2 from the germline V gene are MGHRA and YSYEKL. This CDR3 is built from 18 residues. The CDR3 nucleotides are TGCGCCAGCAGCCAAGATGCGAGGAATACAGGGGTTTATTCACCCCTCCACTTT. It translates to CASSQDARNTGVYSPLHF.

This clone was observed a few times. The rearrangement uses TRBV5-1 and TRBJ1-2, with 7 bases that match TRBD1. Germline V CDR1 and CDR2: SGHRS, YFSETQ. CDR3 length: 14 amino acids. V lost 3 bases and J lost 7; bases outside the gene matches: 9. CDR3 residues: CASSSSTGMGGYTF. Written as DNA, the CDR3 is TGCGCCAGCAGCTCGTCGACAGGGATGGGTGGCTACACCTTC.